This entry features one T cell receptor beta chain sequence. This receptor's antigen is unknown. No much larger clone exists at a distance of one base, and base qualities are not known. Library construction relied on RT-PCR. Sequencer: Illumina HiSeq 2500. In TCRdb, the public reads were trimmed at Q25 with fastp and aligned with MiXCR, with productive beta chains retained. Every distinct CDR3 protein forms one entry, paired with its most common genes and DNA. The sample table lists about 780,000 distinct CDR3 sequences, approximately 17% of them with a count of one. The top ten clones comprise 11% of the sample. V loses 1 base of germline sequence and J loses 6 bases, and the interval between the two ends is 3 bases. Based on the germline V gene (reference sequence), the CDR1 and CDR2 sequences are DFQATT and SNEGSKA. From the cysteine through the phenylalanine, the CDR3 covers 10 amino acids. The DNA shown is the 30-base CDR3, in frame from base 1.

This entry comes from a study of response to subunit inactivated influenza vaccine (dated by TCRdb to 2016 to 2018). Study-wide context: To follow how T cells responded to a trivalent subunit inactivated influenza vaccine, the researchers relied on deep quantitative profiling of the T cell receptor repertoire.

Overall study results and their limits: It was suggested by the authors that each seasonal influenza vaccination may recruit only a limited number of new T cells.

The sequenced sample was PBMCs from blood, obtained more than 4 days after vaccination. This clonotype was obtained from a man aged 50-60 years who received an inactivated influenza vaccine. Donor details come from another sample of the same person, matched by shared clones. The chain was built from TRBV20-1 and TRBJ1-1; the D gene identity is not certain. The CDR3 amino acid sequence is: CSARASEAFF. In nucleotides, the sequence is TGCAGTGCTAGAGCTTCTGAAGCTTTCTTT.